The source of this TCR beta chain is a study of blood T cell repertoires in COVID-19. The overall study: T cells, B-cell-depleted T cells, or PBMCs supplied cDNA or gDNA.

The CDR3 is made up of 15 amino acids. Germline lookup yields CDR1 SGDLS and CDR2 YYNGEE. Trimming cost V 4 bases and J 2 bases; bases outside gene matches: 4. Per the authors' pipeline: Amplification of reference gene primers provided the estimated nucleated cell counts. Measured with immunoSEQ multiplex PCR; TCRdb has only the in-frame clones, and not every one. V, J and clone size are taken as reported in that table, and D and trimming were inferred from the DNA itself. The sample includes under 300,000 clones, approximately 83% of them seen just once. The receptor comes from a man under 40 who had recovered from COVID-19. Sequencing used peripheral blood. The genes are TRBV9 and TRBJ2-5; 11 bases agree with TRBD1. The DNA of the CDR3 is TGTGCCAGCAGCTCAGGGGACAGGGGGCAAGAGACCCAGTACTTC. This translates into CASSSGDRGQETQYF.